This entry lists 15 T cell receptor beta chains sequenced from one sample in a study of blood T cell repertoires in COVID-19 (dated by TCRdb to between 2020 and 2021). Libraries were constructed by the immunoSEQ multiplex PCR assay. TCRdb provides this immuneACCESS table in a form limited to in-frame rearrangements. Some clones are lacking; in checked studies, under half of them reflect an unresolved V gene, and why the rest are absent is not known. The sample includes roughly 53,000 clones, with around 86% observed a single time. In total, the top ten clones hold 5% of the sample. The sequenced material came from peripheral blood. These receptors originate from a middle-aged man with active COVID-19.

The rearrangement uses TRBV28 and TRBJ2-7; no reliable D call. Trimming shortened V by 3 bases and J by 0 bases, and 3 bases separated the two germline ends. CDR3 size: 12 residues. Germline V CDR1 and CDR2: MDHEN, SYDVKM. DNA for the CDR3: TGTGCCAGCAGTTTTATCTCCTACGAGCAGTACTTC. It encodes CASSFISYEQYF.

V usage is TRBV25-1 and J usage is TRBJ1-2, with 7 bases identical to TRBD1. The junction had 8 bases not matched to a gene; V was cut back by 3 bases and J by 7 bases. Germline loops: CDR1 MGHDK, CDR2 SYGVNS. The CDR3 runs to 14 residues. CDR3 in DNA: TGTGCCAGCAGTGACCCGGGACAGCCGGGTGGCTACACCTTC. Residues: CASSDPGQPGGYTF.

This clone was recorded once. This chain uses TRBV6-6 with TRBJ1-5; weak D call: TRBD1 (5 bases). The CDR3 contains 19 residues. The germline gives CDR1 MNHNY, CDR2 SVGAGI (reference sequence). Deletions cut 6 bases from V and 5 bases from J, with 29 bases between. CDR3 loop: CASSSMRLVRDIGYQPQHF. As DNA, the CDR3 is TGTGCCAGCAGCTCCATGCGGTTGGTCAGGGATATAGGGTATCAGCCCCAGCATTTT.

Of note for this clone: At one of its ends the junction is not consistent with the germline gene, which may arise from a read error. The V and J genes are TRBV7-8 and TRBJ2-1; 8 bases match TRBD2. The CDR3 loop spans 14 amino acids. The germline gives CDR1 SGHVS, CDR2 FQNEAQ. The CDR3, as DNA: TGTGCCAGCAGATTAGCGGGACTCTACAATGAGCAGTTCTTC. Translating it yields CASRLAGLYNEQFF.

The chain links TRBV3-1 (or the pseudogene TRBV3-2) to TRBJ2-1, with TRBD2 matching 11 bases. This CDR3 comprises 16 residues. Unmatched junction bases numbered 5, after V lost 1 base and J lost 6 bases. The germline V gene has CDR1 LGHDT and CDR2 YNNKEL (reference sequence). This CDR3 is CASSQGIAGGGNEQFF. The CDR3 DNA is TGTGCCAGCAGCCAAGGAATAGCGGGAGGGGGCAATGAGCAGTTCTTC.

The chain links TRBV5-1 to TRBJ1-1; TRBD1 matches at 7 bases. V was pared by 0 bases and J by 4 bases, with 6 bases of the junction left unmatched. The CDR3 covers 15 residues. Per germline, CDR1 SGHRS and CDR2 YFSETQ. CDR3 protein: CASSLEVTGPTEAFF. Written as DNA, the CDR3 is TGCGCCAGCAGCTTGGAAGTGACAGGGCCCACTGAAGCTTTCTTT.

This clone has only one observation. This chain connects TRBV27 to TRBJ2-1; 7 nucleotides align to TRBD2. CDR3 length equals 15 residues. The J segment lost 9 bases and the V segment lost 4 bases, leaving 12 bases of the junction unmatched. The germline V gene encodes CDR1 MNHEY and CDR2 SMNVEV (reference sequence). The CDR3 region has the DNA TGTGCCAGCAGTTCCCGGGGGAGGGCCGGCGGTGAGCAGTTCTTC. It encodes CASSSRGRAGGEQFF.

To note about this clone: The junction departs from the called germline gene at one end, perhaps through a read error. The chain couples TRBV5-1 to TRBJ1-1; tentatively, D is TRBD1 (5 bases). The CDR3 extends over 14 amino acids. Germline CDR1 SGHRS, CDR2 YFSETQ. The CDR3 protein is CASRLEGRGTEAFF. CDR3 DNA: TGCGCCAGCAGATTGGAAGGGCGGGGGACTGAAGCTTTCTTT.

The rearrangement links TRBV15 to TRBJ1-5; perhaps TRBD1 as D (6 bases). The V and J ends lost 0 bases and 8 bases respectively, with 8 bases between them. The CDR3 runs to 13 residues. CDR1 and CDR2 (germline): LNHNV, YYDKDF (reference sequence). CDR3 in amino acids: CATSRDPGEPQHF. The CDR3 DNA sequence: TGTGCCACCAGCAGAGACCCAGGGGAGCCCCAGCATTTT.

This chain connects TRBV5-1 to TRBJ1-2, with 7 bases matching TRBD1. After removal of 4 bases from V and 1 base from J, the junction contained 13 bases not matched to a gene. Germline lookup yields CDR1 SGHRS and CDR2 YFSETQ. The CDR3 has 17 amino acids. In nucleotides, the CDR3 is TGCGCCAGCAGCCGTAACACTGGGACAGATCATAACTATGGCTACACCTTC. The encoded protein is CASSRNTGTDHNYGYTF.

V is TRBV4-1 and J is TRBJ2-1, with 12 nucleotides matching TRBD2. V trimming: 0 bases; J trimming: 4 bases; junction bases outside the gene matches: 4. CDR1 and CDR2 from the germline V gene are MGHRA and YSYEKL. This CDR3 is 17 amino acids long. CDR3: CASSQDATSGGYNEQFF. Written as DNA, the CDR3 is TGCGCCAGCAGCCAAGACGCGACTAGCGGGGGTTACAATGAGCAGTTCTTC.

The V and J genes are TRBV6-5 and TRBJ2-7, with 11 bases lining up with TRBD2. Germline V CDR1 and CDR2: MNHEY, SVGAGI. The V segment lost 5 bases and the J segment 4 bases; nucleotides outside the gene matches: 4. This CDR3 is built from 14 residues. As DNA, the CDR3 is TGTGCCAGCAGTACTAGCGGGAGTGGTTACGAGCAGTACTTC. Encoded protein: CASSTSGSGYEQYF.

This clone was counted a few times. The CDR3 region is CASSSVSGGASGEQYF. CDR3 DNA sequence: TGCGCCAGCAGCTCAGTATCAGGGGGCGCATCAGGGGAGCAGTACTTC. The gene calls are TRBV5-1 and TRBJ2-7; 8 nucleotides match TRBD1. V lost 3 bases to trimming and J lost 7 bases; unmatched junction nucleotides: 15. CDR1 is SGHRS and CDR2 is YFSETQ in the germline V gene. This CDR3 has 16 amino acids.

Here the CDR3 DNA reads TGTGCCACCAGGGGGGCCTACACTGAAGCTTTCTTT. It encodes CATRGAYTEAFF. This chain uses TRBV15 with TRBJ1-1; possibly TRBD1 for D (6 bases). Germline V gene sequence: CDR1 LNHNV, CDR2 YYDKDF (reference sequence). The CDR3 covers 12 residues. With 6 bases removed from V and 3 bases from J, the gap between germline ends came to 8 bases.

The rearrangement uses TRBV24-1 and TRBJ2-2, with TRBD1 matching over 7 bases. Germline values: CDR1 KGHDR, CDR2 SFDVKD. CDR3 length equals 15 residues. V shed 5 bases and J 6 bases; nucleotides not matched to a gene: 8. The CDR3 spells CATSGVRGRAGELFF. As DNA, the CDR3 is TGTGCCACCAGTGGAGTAAGGGGGCGTGCCGGGGAGCTGTTTTTT.